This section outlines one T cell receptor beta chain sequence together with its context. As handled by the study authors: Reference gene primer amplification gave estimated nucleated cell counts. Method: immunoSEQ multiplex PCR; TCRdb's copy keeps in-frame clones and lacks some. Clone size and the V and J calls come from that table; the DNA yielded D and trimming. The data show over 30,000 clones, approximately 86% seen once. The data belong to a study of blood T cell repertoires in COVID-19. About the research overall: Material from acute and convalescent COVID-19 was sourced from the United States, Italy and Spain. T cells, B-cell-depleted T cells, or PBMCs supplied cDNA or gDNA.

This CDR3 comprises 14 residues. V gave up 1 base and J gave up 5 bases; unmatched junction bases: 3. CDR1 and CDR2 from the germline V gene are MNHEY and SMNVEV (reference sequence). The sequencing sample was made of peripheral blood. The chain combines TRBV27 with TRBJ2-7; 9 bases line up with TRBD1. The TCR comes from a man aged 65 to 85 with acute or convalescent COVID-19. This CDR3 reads CASSLLGTGNEQYF. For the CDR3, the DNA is TGTGCCAGCAGTTTATTGGGGACAGGGAACGAGCAGTACTTC.